This T cell receptor (beta chain) was recovered during a study of human T cells and chemical hapten exposure. Turning to the study itself: The sensitizer, 2% DPC, was used on around 2 cm by around 2 cm of upper inner arm skin. The study patch tested 0.01% DPC on the upper back and read results at 6 days. Per-sample TCR yields varied mainly from small pooled library volume differences.

V lost 1 base and J 8 bases, leaving 17 bases between the germline ends. The CDR3 covers 15 residues. Germline V gene sequence: CDR1 MGHDK, CDR2 SYGVNS. In this sample, this clonotype turned up many times. The time point: patch test 3, about 24 weeks after DPC sensitization. The treatment denotes: therapeutic diphenylcyclopropenone sensitization with weekly scalp DPC. TCRdb passed the RACE reads through MiXCR, listing each CDR3 protein once. This sample has approximately 88,000 distinct CDR3 sequences, with roughly 13% found just once. The genes are TRBV25-1 and TRBJ1-1; no reliable D call. This clonotype originated in a woman aged 45-59 years with alopecia areata. Some clones in this sample may be carry-over from other donors' samples. Sample: whole blood, taken in connection with sensitization to the hapten diphenylcyclopropenone (DPC). The CDR3 loop reads CASSESGRLSPEAFF. CDR3 DNA: TGTGCCAGCAGTGAATCCGGTAGGCTTTCCCCCGAAGCTTTCTTT.